The 21 T cell receptor beta chains below were found in one sample sequenced in a study of T cells in Graves' hyperthyroidism and ophthalmopathy. The source material, RNA transcripts, was used to amplify TCR beta CDR3 regions. The HTBI primer set served for first-round RT-PCR of the TCR CDR3. TCRdb used MiXCR to reprocess the multiplex PCR reads, holding one entry per CDR3 protein. The profile shows roughly 500,000 distinct CDR3 sequences, around a fifth of them singletons. The sample was blood. These receptors came from a woman aged 70-85 years with Graves' ophthalmopathy.

This clonotype was seen more than once but under ten times. This chain links TRBV20-1 with TRBJ2-1; no clear D gene. The CDR3 is made up of 11 amino acids. Germline CDR1 is DFQATT and CDR2 is SNEGSKA (reference sequence). The V and J ends lost 5 bases and 7 bases respectively, with 9 bases between them. CDR3 amino acids: CSALGRNEQFF. CDR3 in DNA: TGCAGTGCTTTAGGACGGAATGAGCAGTTCTTC.

The genes are TRBV28 and TRBJ1-5; D unclear. Trimming shortened V by 6 bases and J by 9 bases, and 15 bases separated the two germline ends. CDR1 and CDR2 (germline): MDHEN, SYDVKM. CDR3 length: 13 residues. CDR3 sequence reads: CASREGSGLPQHF. Written as DNA, the CDR3 is TGTGCCAGCAGGGAAGGGTCTGGGTTGCCCCAGCATTTT.

The chain combines TRBV19 with TRBJ1-5; possible D gene TRBD1, 6 bases. The germline V gene has CDR1 LNHDA and CDR2 SQIVND (reference sequence). V was cut by 3 bases and J by 0 bases, with 12 bases left in between. There are 16 residues in the CDR3. CDR3 loop: CASSMGAGASNQPQHF. Here the CDR3 DNA reads TGTGCCAGTAGTATGGGGGCAGGGGCTAGCAATCAGCCCCAGCATTTT.

This chain uses TRBV12-3 or TRBV12-4 with TRBJ1-6; 10 positions match TRBD1. This CDR3 region has 14 residues. The junction had 4 bases not matched to a gene; V was cut back by 5 bases and J by 9 bases. CDR3 region: CASSGGTGASPLHF. Written as DNA, the CDR3 is TGTGCCAGCAGTGGGGGGACAGGGGCTTCACCCCTCCACTTT.

The J gene is TRBJ1-5, the V gene TRBV6-1; a weak D match, TRBD1 (5 bases). Germline CDR1 MNHNS, CDR2 SASEGT. The CDR3 loop spans 16 amino acids. V was cut by 7 bases and J by 2 bases, with 18 bases left in between. The CDR3 is CASILQGDVGNQPQHF. In DNA, the CDR3 is TGTGCCAGCATCCTTCAAGGGGATGTAGGCAATCAGCCCCAGCATTTT.

Ten or more counts support this clonotype. This chain joins TRBV5-1 and TRBJ2-1; D is ambiguous. CDR1 and CDR2 from the germline V gene are SGHRS and YFSETQ. CDR3 length: 14 amino acids. V was pared by 2 bases and J by 5 bases, with 11 bases between. CDR3 DNA: TGCGCCAGCAGCTTAATGACTGGCAACAATGAGCAGTTCTTC. This encodes CASSLMTGNNEQFF.

With respect to this clonotype: A junction end diverges from the germline sequence, so it may reflect a read error. V is TRBV6-1 and J is TRBJ2-7, with D tentatively TRBD1 (6 bases). Germline V lookup: CDR1 MNHNS, CDR2 SASEGT. The CDR3 sequence is 17 residues long. CDR3 coding DNA: TGTACCAGCAGTGAAGACGCAGGGGTAATTTTTAGTTACGAGCAGTACTTC. Translating gives CTSSEDAGVIFSYEQYF.

This clonotype was observed at least ten times. The J gene is TRBJ1-1, the V gene TRBV6-2 or TRBV6-3; D gene unclear. V lost 2 bases, J lost 1 base, and 17 bases lay in between. Germline lookup yields CDR1 MNHEY and CDR2 SVGEGT. This CDR3 is 17 amino acids long. CDR3 bases: TGTGCCAGCAGTTACGAAGCCCCATCGTTTCGGAACACTGAAGCTTTCTTT. This encodes CASSYEAPSFRNTEAFF.

Worth noting for this clonotype: A read error may account for a junction end that differs from germline. The chain recombines TRBV6-6 with TRBJ2-7; perhaps TRBD1 as D (5 bases). The germline CDR1 and CDR2 sequences are MNHNY and SVGAGI (reference sequence). The CDR3 has 16 amino acids. CDR3 sequence: CASSYSGQLSSYGQYF. The CDR3 bases are TGTGCCAGCAGTTACTCGGGGCAGTTGAGCTCCTACGGGCAGTACTTC.

This clonotype was counted a few times. V gene TRBV19 combines with J gene TRBJ1-6; 8 bases are shared with TRBD1. The CDR3 extends over 14 amino acids. V lost 5 bases and J lost 8; bases outside the gene matches: 5. Looked up from germline, CDR1 is LNHDA and CDR2 is SQIVND (reference sequence). CDR3 protein: CASSPTGADSPLHF. In DNA, the CDR3 is TGTGCCAGTAGTCCGACAGGGGCGGATTCACCCCTCCACTTT.

Only a few counts were recorded for this clonotype. The rearrangement uses TRBV6-2 or TRBV6-3 and TRBJ1-5; 9 bases fit TRBD1. The CDR3 contains 13 residues. Per germline, CDR1 MNHEY and CDR2 SVGEGT. V shed 7 bases, J shed 4 bases, and the junction held 2 bases outside the gene matches. CDR3 residues: CASKDRGNQPQHF. The CDR3 DNA reads TGTGCCAGCAAAGACAGGGGGAATCAGCCCCAGCATTTT.

This clonotype was detected ten times or more. The chain carries TRBV2 and TRBJ2-5; 9 positions agree with TRBD1. This CDR3 has 14 amino acids. J gave up 4 bases and V 8 bases, and 8 bases lay outside the gene matches. Germline CDR1 SNHLY, CDR2 FYNNEI. CDR3 bases: TGTGCCAGCGGGGGACAGGGAGGGAGAGAGACCCAGTACTTC. It specifies CASGGQGGRETQYF.

In its sample, this clonotype was seen many times. V and J are TRBV7-9 and TRBJ2-5; D remains ambiguous. Per the germline V gene, CDR1 is SEHNR and CDR2 is FQNEAQ (reference sequence). V shed 2 bases and J shed 1 base, with 8 bases lying between them. The CDR3 totals 14 residues. The CDR3 loop reads CASSLNGLQETQYF. The CDR3 DNA reads as TGTGCCAGCAGCTTAAACGGCCTCCAAGAGACCCAGTACTTC.

The chain joins TRBV30 to TRBJ1-1; no clear D. This CDR3 has 13 amino acids. The V end was cut by 1 base, the J end by 5 bases, with 11 bases between. The V gene's germline CDR1 is GTSNPN and CDR2 SVGIG (reference sequence). The CDR3 reads CAWSAQFGTEAFF. The DNA for the CDR3 is TGTGCCTGGAGTGCCCAGTTCGGAACTGAAGCTTTCTTT.

J is TRBJ1-5 and V is TRBV7-8; possible D gene TRBD1, 6 bases. Germline V lookup: CDR1 SGHVS, CDR2 FQNEAQ. The CDR3 is 18 residues long. Trimming took 4 bases from V and 0 from J, leaving 19 bases between them. The CDR3 coding sequence is TGTGCCAGCAGCTCAGGAGCCGGGACACGATTTAGCAATCAGCCCCAGCATTTT. This gives the protein CASSSGAGTRFSNQPQHF. The full variable domain, with the rest looked up from reference TRBV7-8 and TRBJ1-5, is GAGVSQSPRYKVAKRGQDVALRCDPISGHVSLFWYQQALGQGPEFLTYFQNEAQLDKSGLPSDRFFAERPEGSVSTLKIQRTQQEDSAVYLCASSSGAGTRFSNQPQHFGDGTRLSIL.

V gene TRBV27 combines with J gene TRBJ1-2; D ambiguous. This CDR3 has 14 amino acids. Trimming took 6 bases from V and 2 from J, leaving 13 bases between them. The germline V gene encodes CDR1 MNHEY and CDR2 SMNVEV (reference sequence). CDR3 nucleotides: TGTGCCAGCAGAAGTTTTGACGCGAACTATGGCTACACCTTC. It is translated as CASRSFDANYGYTF.

This clonotype was counted many times. This rearrangement joins TRBV10-3 to TRBJ2-1; 13 bases match TRBD2. With 4 bases clipped from V and 0 bases from J, the junction kept 9 bases outside the gene matches. This CDR3 spans 19 amino acids. Per the germline V gene, CDR1 is ENHRY and CDR2 is SYGVKD. The CDR3 sequence is CAISVFVGTSGTSYNEQFF. In DNA, the CDR3 is TGTGCCATCAGTGTGTTTGTAGGGACTAGCGGGACCTCCTACAATGAGCAGTTCTTC.

Many counts were recorded for this clonotype. The J gene is TRBJ1-5, the V gene TRBV2; a possible D gene is TRBD1 (6 bases). This CDR3 has 14 amino acids. Trimming cost V 0 bases and J 7 bases, with 10 bases left between them. Looked up from germline, CDR1 is SNHLY and CDR2 is FYNNEI. In nucleotides, the CDR3 is TGTGCCAGCAGTGAAGCGGCAGGGGAGCAGCCCCAGCATTTT. This translates into CASSEAAGEQPQHF.

This clonotype was seen a few times. V usage is TRBV9 and J usage is TRBJ2-7, with D possibly matching TRBD1 (6 bases). The germline V and J ends were trimmed by 4 bases and 1 base, with 15 bases remaining between them. Germline CDR1 is SGDLS and CDR2 is YYNGEE. This CDR3 contains 15 residues. The CDR3: CASSQRAGVSYEQYF. Written as DNA, the CDR3 is TGTGCCAGCAGCCAGAGGGCAGGGGTTTCCTACGAGCAGTACTTC.

V is TRBV10-3 and J is TRBJ1-2, with D perhaps TRBD1 (5 bases). The germline V and J ends were trimmed by 0 bases and 2 bases, with 7 bases remaining between them. This CDR3 contains 14 residues. CDR1 and CDR2 from the germline V gene are ENHRY and SYGVKD. CDR3: CAISESTGNYGYTF. DNA of the CDR3: TGTGCCATCAGTGAGTCAACAGGCAACTATGGCTACACCTTC.

This clonotype has ten or more counts. The chain links TRBV12-5 to TRBJ2-1; TRBD2 is a possible D gene (6 bases). Trimming cost V 0 bases and J 3 bases, with 21 bases left between them. The length of the CDR3 is 19 residues. Germline V gives CDR1 LGHNT, CDR2 FRNRAP. The DNA for the CDR3 is TGTGCTAGTGGTTTGGTTAGGGTCCACCTCGGACTAAACTACAATGAGCAGTTCTTC. Translated: CASGLVRVHLGLNYNEQFF.